This T cell receptor beta chain appears in the sequencing data of a study of blood T cell repertoires in COVID-19. Per the authors' pipeline: For nucleated cells, counts were estimated from reference gene primer amplification. Using immunoSEQ multiplex PCR, the repertoire was profiled, and TCRdb retains in-frame clones only, with some absent. From that table come the V and J calls and clone size; the DNA was used to work out D and trimming. This sample has about 220,000 clones, with around 86% found just once. This clone was counted a few times. The CDR3 spans 15 residues. V was pared by 5 bases and J by 3 bases, with 13 bases between. Looked up from germline, CDR1 is SEHNR and CDR2 is FQNEAQ (reference sequence).

This sequence joins TRBV7-9 and TRBJ2-2; a possible D gene is TRBD1 (6 bases). The receptor was derived from a human donor in a cohort sampled during active COVID-19. What was sequenced was peripheral blood. CDR3 region: CASSLGQGDTGELFF. The CDR3, as DNA: TGTGCCAGCAGCCTGGGACAAGGGGACACCGGGGAGCTGTTTTTT.